This TCR beta chain comes out of a study of siplizumab effects on memory and regulatory T cells. Points from the study as a whole: In the presence of siplizumab, alloreactive sequences traceable to unstimulated CD4+ memory cells were significantly reduced. Roughly 75-95% of proliferating CD4+ or CD8+ clones lacked an assignable naive or memory phenotype. Memory cells seemed less diverse than naive T cells, which seemed major alloresponse contributors.

Germline V gene data show CDR1 as SGHDT and CDR2 as YYEEEE. This CDR3 contains 15 residues. With respect to this clone: Its antigen remains unidentified. The likely explanation is a read error, given a far larger clone one base away.

Assay used: immunoSEQ multiplex PCR; TCRdb lists only in-frame clones, some missing. The sample yields roughly 5,300 clones, 50% seen once. Kept together in coculture, the mixed lymphocyte reaction cells spent less than 7 days at 37°C. Responder PBMCs were stained with CFSE, stimulator PBMCs were tagged with Violet Dye, and the populations were combined 1:1. This chain joins TRBV5-6 and TRBJ1-5; D remains unclear. Sequenced sample: CFSE-low (dividing) CD8+ T cells sorted from an allogeneic mixed lymphocyte reaction. The TCR originated in a human donor in good health; the cells came from an allogeneic mixed lymphocyte reaction. Some clones in this sample may be carry-over from other donors' samples. CDR3 sequence reads: CASSLTTASYQLQHF. The CDR3 bases are TGTGCCAGCAGCTTGACTACAGCGAGTTACCAGCTCCAGCATTTT.